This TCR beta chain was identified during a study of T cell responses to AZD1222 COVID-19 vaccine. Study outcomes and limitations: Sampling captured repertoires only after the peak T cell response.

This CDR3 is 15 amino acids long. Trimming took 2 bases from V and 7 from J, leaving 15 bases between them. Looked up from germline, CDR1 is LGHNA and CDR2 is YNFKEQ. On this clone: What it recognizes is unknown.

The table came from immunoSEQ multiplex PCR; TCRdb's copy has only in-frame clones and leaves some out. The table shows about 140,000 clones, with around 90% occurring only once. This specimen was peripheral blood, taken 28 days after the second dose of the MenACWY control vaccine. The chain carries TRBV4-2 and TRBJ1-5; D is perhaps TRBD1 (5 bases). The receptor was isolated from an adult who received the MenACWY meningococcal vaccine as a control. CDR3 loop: CASSQSGQNDQPQHF. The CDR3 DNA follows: TGTGCCAGCAGCCAATCAGGGCAAAACGACCAGCCCCAGCATTTT.